The clone carrying this T cell receptor (beta chain) was counted at least ten times. Antigen unknown. A single record per CDR3 protein comes from TCRdb applying MiXCR to the RT-PCR reads. This repertoire shows some 640,000 distinct CDR3 sequences, approximately 14% found once; its top ten account for around 7%. V lost 3 bases to trimming and J lost 5 bases; unmatched junction nucleotides: 8. The CDR3 is 16 residues long. Germline-derived CDR1 and CDR2 are LGHNA and YNFKEQ. The sample originates from a study of response to subunit inactivated influenza vaccine. Study results and limitations: New T cells are recruited in small numbers by each seasonal influenza vaccination, according to the authors' suggestion.

This clonotype was obtained from a man aged 50 to 59 who received an inactivated influenza vaccine. The chain is built from TRBV4-2 and TRBJ2-1, with 9 bases fitting TRBD2. Sequences were derived from PBMCs from blood, sampled around 14 days before vaccination. CDR3 loop: CASSQYSGRNNNEQFF. CDR3 nucleotide sequence: TGTGCCAGCAGCCAGTATAGCGGGAGAAATAACAATGAGCAGTTCTTC.